The 22 T cell receptor beta chains reported below all come from one sample, sequenced in a study of T cells in Graves' hyperthyroidism and ophthalmopathy. Amplification of TCR beta CDR3 regions used RNA as the template. First-round RT-PCR with HTBI primers amplified the TCR CDR3 region. MiXCR was run by TCRdb on the multiplex PCR reads, yielding one entry per CDR3 protein. Among 560,000 or so distinct CDR3 sequences listed, just over 45% were seen once. The specimen sequenced was peripheral blood or thyroid tissue (not recorded which). The receptor set was obtained from a woman under 30 with Graves' hyperthyroidism.

This clonotype was recorded only once. The junction departs from germline at one end; a sequencing error may be responsible. In nucleotides, the CDR3 is TGCGCCAGCAGCCCCGGAGGTCGGGGGAGGGACGCTGGTAGGGCTTTCTTT. Protein sequence: CASSPGGRGRDAGRAFF. V and J are TRBV25-1 and TRBJ1-1; TRBD1 is a possible D gene (5 bases). Germline V gene sequence: CDR1 MGHDK, CDR2 SYGVNS. The CDR3 is made up of 17 amino acids.

Remarks on this clonotype: This could be a read error, since a much larger clone is one nucleotide away. The rearrangement links TRBV7-2 to TRBJ2-5; no clear D gene. CDR3 length: 13 amino acids. The germline CDR1 and CDR2 sequences are SGHTA and FQGNSA. Trimming shortened V by 6 bases and J by 2 bases, and 10 bases separated the two germline ends. CDR3 residues: CASRTRVQETQYF. The CDR3 DNA follows: TGTGCCAGCAGGACCCGGGTACAAGAGACCCAGTACTTC.

The genes are TRBV29-1 and TRBJ2-5; 8 bases line up with TRBD1. V gave up 3 bases and J gave up 1 base; unmatched junction bases: 4. There are 14 residues in the CDR3. Germline V gene sequence: CDR1 SQVTM, CDR2 ANQGSEA. CDR3 loop: CSVDGQGSQETQYF. The DNA of the CDR3 is TGCAGCGTTGATGGACAGGGCAGCCAAGAGACCCAGTACTTC.

The V and J genes are TRBV2 and TRBJ2-7; 9 bases line up with TRBD1. The V gene's germline CDR1 is SNHLY and CDR2 FYNNEI. This CDR3 spans 12 amino acids. With V trimmed by 8 bases and J by 4 bases, 3 bases remained unmatched. The CDR3: CASHRGQYEQYF. CDR3 coding DNA: TGTGCCAGCCACAGGGGGCAGTACGAGCAGTACTTC. Using reference TRBV2 and TRBJ2-7 for the parts outside the CDR3, the full variable domain is EPEVTQTPSHQVTQMGQEVILRCVPISNHLYFYWYRQILGQKVEFLVSFYNNEISEKSEIFDDQFSVERPDGSNFTLKIRSTKLEDSAMYFCASHRGQYEQYFGPGTRLTVT.

CDR3 bases: TGTGCCAGCAGCCAACTTGCGGGACAGGCCACTGAAGCTTTCTTT. It specifies CASSQLAGQATEAFF. This chain uses TRBV14 with TRBJ1-1; 8 nucleotides match TRBD1. Losses at the gene ends were 2 bases for V and 4 bases for J; bases not matched to a gene: 6. The CDR3 is 15 residues long. Germline CDR1 reads SGHDN; CDR2 reads FVKESK.

The count of this clonotype is one. The V and J genes are TRBV2 and TRBJ1-2, with 7 bases lining up with TRBD1. This CDR3 has 13 residues. CDR1 and CDR2 from the germline V gene are SNHLY and FYNNEI. J gave up 6 bases and V 4 bases, and 5 bases lay outside the gene matches. The CDR3, as DNA: TGTGCCAGCAGTGGATCCAGGGGGAATGGCTACACCTTC. Translation: CASSGSRGNGYTF.

As concerns this clonotype: This may be a read error: a much more frequent sequence differs by one nucleotide. The chain links TRBV29-1 to TRBJ1-2; no clear D. Germline CDR1 reads SQVTM; CDR2 reads ANQGSEA. The CDR3 loop spans 11 amino acids. The CDR3 DNA is TGCAGCCTTGAAGTTAGATGGGGCTACACCTTC. Its protein product is CSLEVRWGYTF.

This clonotype has a handful of counts. The junction does not match germline at one end; this may be a read error. This chain links TRBV7-2 with TRBJ2-2; D could derive from TRBD1 or TRBD2 (7 bases each). This CDR3 comprises 14 residues. CDR1 SGHTA and CDR2 FQGNSA come from the germline V gene. The CDR3 DNA sequence: TGCGCCAGCAGCCTCAGGGGGAGGGCCGGGGAGCTGTTTTTT. Its translation is CASSLRGRAGELFF. Supplemented by reference TRBV7-2 and TRBJ2-2, the full variable domain reads GAGVSQSPSNKVTEKGKDVELRCDPISGHTALYWYRQSLGQGLEFLIYFQGNSAPDKSGLPSDRFSAERTGGSVSTLTIQRTQQEDSAVYLCASSLRGRAGELFFGEGSRLTVL.

This chain links TRBV20-1 with TRBJ1-5; D is possibly TRBD1 (5 bases). CDR1 and CDR2 (germline): DFQATT, SNEGSKA (reference sequence). V lost 6 bases, J lost 7 bases, and 19 bases lay in between. This CDR3 region has 14 residues. The CDR3 reads CSASTDSQDQPQHF. In DNA form, the CDR3 reads TGCAGTGCCAGCACCGACTCACAGGACCAGCCCCAGCATTTT.

The chain joins TRBV7-8 to TRBJ1-2; D not certain. Germline CDR1 reads SGHVS; CDR2 reads FQNEAQ. Trimming took off 3 bases at V and 2 bases at J, with 13 bases between the two ends. CDR3 length: 15 amino acids. CDR3 residues: CASSFAGSRNYGYTF. CDR3 nucleotide sequence: TGTGCCAGCAGCTTCGCCGGGTCCCGAAACTATGGCTACACCTTC.

The rearrangement joins TRBV10-3 to TRBJ1-3; D unresolved. CDR1 is ENHRY and CDR2 is SYGVKD in the germline V gene. The CDR3 loop spans 15 amino acids. The germline V and J ends were trimmed by 6 bases and 3 bases, with 15 bases remaining between them. CDR3 bases: TGTGCCATCAGCCCGGTCGCAGGTGGTGGAAACACCATATATTTT. It encodes CAISPVAGGGNTIYF.

The chain employs TRBV7-2 and TRBJ2-5; the D is unclear. The length of the CDR3 is 14 residues. The germline gives CDR1 SGHTA, CDR2 FQGNSA. Trimming took off 4 bases at V and 2 bases at J, with 11 bases between the two ends. In nucleotides, the CDR3 is TGTGCCAGCAGCTCTAGTTGGGAACAAGAGACCCAGTACTTC. Amino acids: CASSSSWEQETQYF.

This clonotype was detected ten times or more. The chain links TRBV29-1 to TRBJ2-7; maybe TRBD1 (6 bases). CDR1 and CDR2 (germline): SQVTM, ANQGSEA. V was shortened by 6 bases and J by 2 bases, with 17 bases between the two germline ends. This CDR3 has 14 amino acids. CDR3 residues: CSVSIQGTPYEQYF. In DNA form, the CDR3 reads TGCAGCGTCTCGATACAGGGAACTCCCTACGAGCAGTACTTC.

A few counts support this clonotype. V is TRBV20-1 and J is TRBJ2-5; TRBD1 might be the D (5 bases). V lost 3 bases to trimming and J lost 3 bases, with 11 bases between them. Germline CDR1 DFQATT, CDR2 SNEGSKA (reference sequence). This CDR3 contains 13 residues. CDR3 in DNA: TGCAGTGCTAGTCACAGGCTTGAAGAGACCCAGTACTTC. This gives the protein CSASHRLEETQYF.

This clonotype was seen ten or more times. The chain carries TRBV29-1 and TRBJ1-1; no reliable D call. This CDR3 spans 12 amino acids. From germline, CDR1 is SQVTM and CDR2 ANQGSEA. V gave up 2 bases and J gave up 1 base, with 5 bases separating them. CDR3 amino acids: CSVESANTEAFF. CDR3 DNA: TGCAGCGTTGAATCAGCGAACACTGAAGCTTTCTTT.

Worth noting for this clonotype: A much bigger clone sits one base away, suggesting this may be a read error. Likely a read error: the CDR3 ends without its conserved phenylalanine or tryptophan. This chain uses TRBV2 with TRBJ1-6; D not certain. CDR1 SNHLY and CDR2 FYNNEI come from the germline V gene. The CDR3 runs to 12 residues. With 7 bases removed from V and 8 bases from J, the gap between germline ends came to 9 bases. The CDR3 here is CASKDGYSPLHL. The CDR3 bases are TGTGCCAGCAAGGACGGTTATTCACCCCTCCACCTT.

This rearrangement joins TRBV30 to TRBJ1-1; D may be TRBD1 (6 bases). The CDR3 has 13 amino acids. Trimming pared 0 bases from V and 6 bases from J, leaving 11 bases between. The germline CDR1 and CDR2 sequences are GTSNPN and SVGIG (reference sequence). The CDR3 protein is CAWSVRGAAEAFF. Here the CDR3 DNA reads TGTGCCTGGAGTGTACGGGGGGCGGCTGAAGCTTTCTTT.

This clonotype was picked up a small number of times. The V call is TRBV12-3 or TRBV12-4, the J call TRBJ1-5; no reliable D call. Between the trimmed V and J ends, which lost 6 bases and 3 bases, there was a span of 9 bases. The CDR3 is 13 residues long. The CDR3 DNA follows: TGTGCCAGCAGCTTTACCTACAATCAGCCCCAGCATTTT. Amino acids: CASSFTYNQPQHF.

This clonotype was detected only a few times. The chain joins TRBV20-1 to TRBJ1-1; perhaps TRBD1 as D (5 bases). V shed 6 bases and J shed 1 base, with 12 bases lying between them. This CDR3 is 13 amino acids long. From germline, CDR1 is DFQATT and CDR2 SNEGSKA (reference sequence). CDR3 region: CSATDDRNTEAFF. CDR3 nucleotides: TGCAGTGCGACCGACGACAGGAACACTGAAGCTTTCTTT.

This clonotype was detected ten times or more. CDR3 nucleotides: TGCAGCGTTGAGAGCGGGAGGGGCCACGAGCAGTACTTC. It encodes CSVESGRGHEQYF. This chain uses TRBV29-1 with TRBJ2-7, with 10 bases that match TRBD2. With V trimmed by 3 bases and J by 5 bases, 4 bases remained unmatched. This CDR3 has 13 amino acids. The germline gives CDR1 SQVTM, CDR2 ANQGSEA.

The V gene is TRBV20-1, the J gene TRBJ2-7; D may be TRBD1 (6 bases). The V gene lost 5 bases and the J gene lost 4 bases, with 21 bases spanning the gap. The CDR3 runs to 15 residues. Per the germline V gene, CDR1 is DFQATT and CDR2 is SNEGSKA (reference sequence). Here the CDR3 DNA reads TGCAGTGCTGAAGACCAGGGGAATCCTTTATACGAGCAGTACTTC. Translated, it gives CSAEDQGNPLYEQYF.

The V gene is TRBV2, the J gene TRBJ1-1; perhaps TRBD1 as D (6 bases). From germline, CDR1 is SNHLY and CDR2 FYNNEI. This CDR3 is built from 14 residues. Trimming took 10 bases from V and 0 from J, leaving 15 bases between them. This CDR3 is CATMRGAMNTEAFF. The CDR3 DNA reads TGTGCCACCATGCGGGGGGCGATGAACACTGAAGCTTTCTTT.